A selection of T cell receptor beta chains follows, all from one sample in a study of metastatic and nonmetastatic thyroid tumors. Through MiXCR, TCRdb re-clonotyped the PCR reads. The repertoire consists of about 69,000 clones, with over 12% occurring once and the leading ten covering 6.5%. The specimen was blood. The source is a male donor with papillary thyroid cancer or a benign thyroid nodule (not recorded which). Some clones in this sample may be carry-over from other donors' samples. CDR3s leave out the opening cysteine and the closing phenylalanine or tryptophan. Each record gives: J gene, V gene, CDR3 protein.

TRBJ2-5 TRBV30 AWSETSGAQETQY
TRBJ1-1 TRBV5-1 ASERGEGMNTEAF
TRBJ2-1 TRBV3-1 ASSLVAYNEQF
TRBJ1-6 TRBV12-3/TRBV12-4 ASSFGGGYNSPLH
TRBJ2-4 TRBV4-2 ASSQNEAKNIQY
TRBJ2-2 TRBV6-1 ASSQAPNTGELF
TRBJ1-2 TRBV20-1 SARQYGYT
TRBJ2-3 TRBV24-1 ATSDRPGQIFSSTDTQY
TRBJ1-2 TRBV7-3 VIPGQGYGYT
TRBJ2-5 TRBV18 ASSSTSGRALGETQY
TRBJ2-5 TRBV29-1 SGLGAEETQY
TRBJ2-1 TRBV5-1 ASIRGTSSYNEQF
TRBJ2-2 TRBV10-3 AIGGGELF
TRBJ1-4 TRBV6-1 ATSRTRATNEKLF
TRBJ1-5 TRBV2 ASSEAQGRGQPQH
TRBJ2-2 TRBV20-1 SARDRRWRNTGELF
TRBJ1-2 TRBV27 VSSPTDRTIYVYT
TRBJ2-1 TRBV11-2 ASSSRAKKSEQF
TRBJ2-2 TRBV10-3 AISDPEGVGTGELF
TRBJ2-1 TRBV4-3 ASSQAFDEQF
TRBJ2-1 TRBV7-6 ASSLTGTGYNEQF
TRBJ1-2 TRBV27 ASSLSRGGYGYT
TRBJ1-3 TRBV9 ASSVEGQSSGNTIY
TRBJ2-1 TRBV29-1 SVEEGNNEQF